The entry that follows covers one TCR beta chain sequence. The target antigen is unknown. This CDR3 spans 13 amino acids. The V and J ends lost 3 bases and 7 bases respectively, with 13 bases between them. Germline V gene lookup returns CDR1 PRHDT and CDR2 FYEKMQ (reference sequence). These data originate in a study of T cells in localized non-small cell lung cancer. Findings and caveats of the study: Peak T cell clonality was found in uninvolved adjacent lung, exceeding tumor. Of the top 100 tumor clones, median approximately 60 were in adjacent lung, 25 to 35 among its top 100.

Profiling relied on immunoSEQ multiplex PCR, and the TCRdb table lists in-frame clones only, not all of them. The data show roughly 24,000 clones, around 85% seen once. The receptor's source is a woman aged 35-70 years with stage I lung adenocarcinoma. V and J are TRBV13 and TRBJ2-7; no clear D. The sample here was peripheral blood, taken before any cancer treatment. For the CDR3, the DNA is TGTGCCAGCAGCTTTGGGCCCTTCGGAGAGCAGTACTTC. Its protein is CASSFGPFGEQYF.